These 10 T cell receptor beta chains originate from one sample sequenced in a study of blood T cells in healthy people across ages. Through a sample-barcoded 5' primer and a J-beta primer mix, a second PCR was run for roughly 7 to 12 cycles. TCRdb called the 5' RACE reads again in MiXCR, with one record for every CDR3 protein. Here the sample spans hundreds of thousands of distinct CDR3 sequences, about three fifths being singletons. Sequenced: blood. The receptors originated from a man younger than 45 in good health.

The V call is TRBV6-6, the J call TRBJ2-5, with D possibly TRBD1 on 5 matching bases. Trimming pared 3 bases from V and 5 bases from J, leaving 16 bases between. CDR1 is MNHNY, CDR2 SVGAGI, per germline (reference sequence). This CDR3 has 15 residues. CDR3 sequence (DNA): TGTGCCAGCAGTTATTCTCGGACACTTCTCGAGACCCAGTACTTC. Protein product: CASSYSRTLLETQYF.

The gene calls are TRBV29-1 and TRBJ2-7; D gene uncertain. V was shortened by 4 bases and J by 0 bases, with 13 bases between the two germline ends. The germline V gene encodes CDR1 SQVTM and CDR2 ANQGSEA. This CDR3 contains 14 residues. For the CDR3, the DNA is TGCAGCGTTGTAACGGCAACCAGCTCCTACGAGCAGTACTTC. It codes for CSVVTATSSYEQYF.

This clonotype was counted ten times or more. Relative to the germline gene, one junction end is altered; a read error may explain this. This chain's CDR3 is CASSLGREAFF. The CDR3 coding sequence is TGTGCCAGCAGCTTAGGGAGGGAAGCTTTCTTT. The V call is TRBV5-1, the J call TRBJ1-1; D uncertain. CDR1 is SGHRS and CDR2 is YFSETQ in the germline V gene. The CDR3 totals 11 residues. Combining the CDR3 with reference TRBV5-1 and TRBJ1-1 gives the whole variable domain KAGVTQTPRYLIKTRGQQVTLSCSPISGHRSVSWYQQTPGQGLQFLFEYFSETQRNKGNFPGRFSGRQFSNSRSEMNVSTLELGDSALYLCASSLGREAFFGQGTRLTVV.

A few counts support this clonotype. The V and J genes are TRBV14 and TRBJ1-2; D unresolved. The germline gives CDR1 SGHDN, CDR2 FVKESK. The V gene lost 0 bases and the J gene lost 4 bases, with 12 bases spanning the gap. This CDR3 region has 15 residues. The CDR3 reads CASSQEITGFYGYTF. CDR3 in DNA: TGTGCCAGCAGCCAAGAGATAACGGGGTTCTATGGCTACACCTTC.

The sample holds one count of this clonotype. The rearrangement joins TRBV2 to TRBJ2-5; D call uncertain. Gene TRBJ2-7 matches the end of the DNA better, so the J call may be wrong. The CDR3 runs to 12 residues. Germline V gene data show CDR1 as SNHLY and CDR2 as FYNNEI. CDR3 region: CASSDWQYEQYF. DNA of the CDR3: TGTGCCAGCAGTGATTGGCAGTACGAGCAGTACTTC.

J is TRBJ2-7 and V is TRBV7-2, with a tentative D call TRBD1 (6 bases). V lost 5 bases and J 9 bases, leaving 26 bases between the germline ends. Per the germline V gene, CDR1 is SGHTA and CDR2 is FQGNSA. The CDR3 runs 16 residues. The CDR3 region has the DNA TGTGCCAGCAGCACCTCCGGGGACACAACGTGGGAAACGCAGTACTTC. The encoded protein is CASSTSGDTTWETQYF.

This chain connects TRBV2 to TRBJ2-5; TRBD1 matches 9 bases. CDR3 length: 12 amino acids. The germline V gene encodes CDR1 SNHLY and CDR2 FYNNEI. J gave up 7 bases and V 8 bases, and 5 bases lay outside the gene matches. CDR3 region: CASDRGYGTQYF. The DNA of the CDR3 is TGTGCCAGCGACAGGGGGTACGGGACCCAGTACTTC.

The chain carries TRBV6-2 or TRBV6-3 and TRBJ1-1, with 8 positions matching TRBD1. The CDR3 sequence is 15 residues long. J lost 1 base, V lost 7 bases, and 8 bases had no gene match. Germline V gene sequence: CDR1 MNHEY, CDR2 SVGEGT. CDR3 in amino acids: CASNKDRDKNTEAFF. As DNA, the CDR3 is TGTGCCAGCAACAAGGACAGGGATAAGAACACTGAAGCTTTCTTT.

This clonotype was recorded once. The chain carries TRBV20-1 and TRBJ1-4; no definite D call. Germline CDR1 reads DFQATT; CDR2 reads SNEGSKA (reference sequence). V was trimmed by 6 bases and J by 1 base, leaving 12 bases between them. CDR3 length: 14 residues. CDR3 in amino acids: CSASGGGTNEKLFF. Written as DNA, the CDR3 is TGCAGTGCATCCGGTGGAGGAACTAATGAAAAACTGTTTTTT.

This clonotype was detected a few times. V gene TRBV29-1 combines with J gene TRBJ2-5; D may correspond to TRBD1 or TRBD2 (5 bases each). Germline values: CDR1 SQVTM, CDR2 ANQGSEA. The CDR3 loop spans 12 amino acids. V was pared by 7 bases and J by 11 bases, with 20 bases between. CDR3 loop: CSGGPSQGEQYF. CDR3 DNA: TGCAGCGGTGGGCCCTCCCAAGGGGAGCAGTACTTC.